The clone carrying this T cell receptor (beta chain) was counted at least ten times. Its antigen remains unknown. This CDR3 spans 15 amino acids. Trimming removed 4 bases from V and 4 bases from J; junction bases left unmatched: 3. Germline values: CDR1 SGHVS, CDR2 FNYEAQ. Time point here: pre-sensitization, week 0. Treatment: therapeutic diphenylcyclopropenone sensitization with weekly scalp DPC. Sample donors consisted of patients with alopecia, aged 18 to 70 years, who were suitable for DPC. This entry belongs to a study of human T cells and chemical hapten exposure. Across the study: Patch tests put 0.01% DPC on the upper back, read at 6 days. Cases of alopecia areata, totalis or universalis occurred in a predominantly female patient group.

Study-level results: Counts of expanded TCRs at PT1 were positively correlated with patch test score.

TCRdb re-called the RACE reads with MiXCR, one entry per CDR3 protein. This table has tens of thousands of distinct CDR3 sequences, 9.6% appearing once. This material consisted of whole blood, taken in connection with sensitization to the hapten diphenylcyclopropenone (DPC). The receptor was derived from a woman aged 40 to 50 with alopecia areata. Some clones in this sample may be carry-over from other donors' samples. V and J are TRBV7-6 and TRBJ2-3; 12 bases agree with TRBD2. The CDR3 bases are TGTGCCAGCAGCTACCTAGCGGGGGGGCCAGATACGCAGTATTTT. Protein sequence: CASSYLAGGPDTQYF.